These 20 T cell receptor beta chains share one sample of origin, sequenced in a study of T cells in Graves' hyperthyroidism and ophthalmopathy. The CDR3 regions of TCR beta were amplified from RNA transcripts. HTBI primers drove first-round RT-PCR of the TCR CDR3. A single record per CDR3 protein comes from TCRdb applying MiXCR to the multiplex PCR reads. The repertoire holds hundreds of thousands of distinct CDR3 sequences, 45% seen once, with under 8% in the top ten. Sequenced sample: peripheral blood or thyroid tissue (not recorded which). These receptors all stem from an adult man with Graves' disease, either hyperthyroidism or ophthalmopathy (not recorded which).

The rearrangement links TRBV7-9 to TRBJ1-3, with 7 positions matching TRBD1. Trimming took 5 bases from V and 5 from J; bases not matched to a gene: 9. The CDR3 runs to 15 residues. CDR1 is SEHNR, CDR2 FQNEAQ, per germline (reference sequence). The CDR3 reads CASSPRDSYRNTIYF. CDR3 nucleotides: TGTGCCAGCAGCCCACGGGACAGTTATAGAAACACCATATATTTT.

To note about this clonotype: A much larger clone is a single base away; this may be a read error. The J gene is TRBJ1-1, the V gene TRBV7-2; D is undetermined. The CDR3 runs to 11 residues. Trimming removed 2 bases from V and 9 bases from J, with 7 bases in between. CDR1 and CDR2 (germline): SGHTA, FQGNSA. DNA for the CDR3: TGTGCCAGCAGCTTAATTCCTAAAGCTTTCTTT. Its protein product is CASSLIPKAFF. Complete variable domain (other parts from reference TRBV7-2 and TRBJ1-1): GAGVSQSPSNKVTEKGKDVELRCDPISGHTALYWYRQSLGQGLEFLIYFQGNSAPDKSGLPSDRFSAERTGGSVSTLTIQRTQQEDSAVYLCASSLIPKAFFGQGTRLTVV.

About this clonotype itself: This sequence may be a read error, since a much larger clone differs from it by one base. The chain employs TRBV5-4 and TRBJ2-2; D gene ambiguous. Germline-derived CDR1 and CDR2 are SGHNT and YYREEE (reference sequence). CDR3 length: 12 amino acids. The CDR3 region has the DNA TGTGCCGGCAGCTTCGTCAGCGGGGAGCTGTTTTTT. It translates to CAGSFVSGELFF.

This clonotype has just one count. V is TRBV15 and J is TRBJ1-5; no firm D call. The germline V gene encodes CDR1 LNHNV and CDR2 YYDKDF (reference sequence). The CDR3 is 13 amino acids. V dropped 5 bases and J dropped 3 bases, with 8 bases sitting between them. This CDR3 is CATSRGYNQPQHF. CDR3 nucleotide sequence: TGTGCCACCAGCCGAGGGTACAATCAGCCCCAGCATTTT.

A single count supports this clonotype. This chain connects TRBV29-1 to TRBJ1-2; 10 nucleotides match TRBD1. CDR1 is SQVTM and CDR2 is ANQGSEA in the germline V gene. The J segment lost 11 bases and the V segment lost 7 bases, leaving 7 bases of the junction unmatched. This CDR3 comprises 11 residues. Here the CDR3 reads CSGLGQGLYTF. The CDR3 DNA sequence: TGCAGCGGACTGGGACAGGGGTTATACACCTTC.

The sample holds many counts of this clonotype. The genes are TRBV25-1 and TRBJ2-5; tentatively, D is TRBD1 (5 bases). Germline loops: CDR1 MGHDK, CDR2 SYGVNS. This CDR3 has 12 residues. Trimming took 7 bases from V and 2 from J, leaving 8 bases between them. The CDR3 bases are TGTGCCAGCAAACAGGAACAAGAGACCCAGTACTTC. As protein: CASKQEQETQYF.

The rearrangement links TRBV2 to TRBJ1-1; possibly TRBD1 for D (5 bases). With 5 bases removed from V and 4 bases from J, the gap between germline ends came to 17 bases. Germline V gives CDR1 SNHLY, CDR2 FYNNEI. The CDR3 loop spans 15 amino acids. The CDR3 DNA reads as TGTGCCAGCAGTTTGACGGCCAGGGAGGCCACTGAAGCTTTCTTT. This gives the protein CASSLTAREATEAFF.

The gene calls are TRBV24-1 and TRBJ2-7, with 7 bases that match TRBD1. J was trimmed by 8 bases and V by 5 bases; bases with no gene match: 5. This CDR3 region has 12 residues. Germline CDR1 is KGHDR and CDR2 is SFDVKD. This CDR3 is CATSGQGYQQYF. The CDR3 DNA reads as TGTGCCACCAGTGGACAGGGTTATCAGCAGTACTTC.

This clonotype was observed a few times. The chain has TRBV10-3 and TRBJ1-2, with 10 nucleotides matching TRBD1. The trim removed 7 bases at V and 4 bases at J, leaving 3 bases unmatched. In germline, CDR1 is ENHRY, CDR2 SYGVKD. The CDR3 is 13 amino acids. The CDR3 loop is CAINRDRGYGYTF. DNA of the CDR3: TGTGCCATCAACCGGGACAGGGGCTATGGCTACACCTTC.

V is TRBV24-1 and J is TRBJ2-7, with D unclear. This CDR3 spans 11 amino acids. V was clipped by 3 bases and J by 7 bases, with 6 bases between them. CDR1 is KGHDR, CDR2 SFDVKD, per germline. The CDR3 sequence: CATSDAAEQYF. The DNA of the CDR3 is TGTGCCACCAGTGATGCAGCAGAGCAGTACTTC.

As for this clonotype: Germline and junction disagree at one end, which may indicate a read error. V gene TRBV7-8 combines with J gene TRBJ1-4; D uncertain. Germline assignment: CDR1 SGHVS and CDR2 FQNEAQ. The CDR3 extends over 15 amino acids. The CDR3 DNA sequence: TGTGCCAGCGGCTTGCCCGGGTCATCTAATGAAAAACTGTTTTTT. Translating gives CASGLPGSSNEKLFF. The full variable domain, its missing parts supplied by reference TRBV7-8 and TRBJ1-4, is GAGVSQSPRYKVAKRGQDVALRCDPISGHVSLFWYQQALGQGPEFLTYFQNEAQLDKSGLPSDRFFAERPEGSVSTLKIQRTQQEDSAVYLCASGLPGSSNEKLFFGSGTQLSVL.

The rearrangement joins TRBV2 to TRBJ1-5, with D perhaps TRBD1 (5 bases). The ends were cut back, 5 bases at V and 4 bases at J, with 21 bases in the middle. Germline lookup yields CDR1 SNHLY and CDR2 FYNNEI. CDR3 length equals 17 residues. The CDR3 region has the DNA TGTGCCAGCAGTTCCCCCTCGGGGCGAGAGGGGAATCAGCCCCAGCATTTT. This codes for CASSSPSGREGNQPQHF.

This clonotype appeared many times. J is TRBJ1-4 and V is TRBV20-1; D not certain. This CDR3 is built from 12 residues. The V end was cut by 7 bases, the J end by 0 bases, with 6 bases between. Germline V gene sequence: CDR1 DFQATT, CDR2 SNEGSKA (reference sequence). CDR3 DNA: TGCAGTGTGACATCAACTAATGAAAAACTGTTTTTT. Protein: CSVTSTNEKLFF.

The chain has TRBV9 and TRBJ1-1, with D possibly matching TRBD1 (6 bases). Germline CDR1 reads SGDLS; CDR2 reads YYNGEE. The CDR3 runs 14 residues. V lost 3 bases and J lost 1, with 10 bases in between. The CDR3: CASSGGQPNTEAFF. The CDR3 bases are TGTGCCAGCAGCGGAGGACAGCCGAACACTGAAGCTTTCTTT.

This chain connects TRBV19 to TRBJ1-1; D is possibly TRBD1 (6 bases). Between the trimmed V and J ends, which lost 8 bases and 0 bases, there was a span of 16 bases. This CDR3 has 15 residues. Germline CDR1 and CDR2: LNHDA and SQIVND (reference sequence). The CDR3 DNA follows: TGTGCCAGTGACCCGGGACATCGTCTGAACACTGAAGCTTTCTTT. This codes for CASDPGHRLNTEAFF.

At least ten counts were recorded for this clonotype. CDR3 bases: TGTGCCAGCAGAGACAACCGAGAGACCCAGTACTTC. As protein: CASRDNRETQYF. V and J are TRBV2 and TRBJ2-5, with D unclear. V was clipped by 6 bases and J by 4 bases, with 9 bases between them. The CDR3 sequence is 12 residues long. Looked up from germline, CDR1 is SNHLY and CDR2 is FYNNEI.

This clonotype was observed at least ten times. The CDR3 is CASSLVDTGELFF. For the CDR3, the DNA is TGTGCCAGCAGCTTAGTGGACACCGGGGAGCTGTTTTTT. The V call is TRBV7-2, the J call TRBJ2-2; D is undetermined. The V gene's germline CDR1 is SGHTA and CDR2 FQGNSA. The length of the CDR3 is 13 residues. V lost 1 base and J 3 bases, leaving 3 bases between the germline ends.

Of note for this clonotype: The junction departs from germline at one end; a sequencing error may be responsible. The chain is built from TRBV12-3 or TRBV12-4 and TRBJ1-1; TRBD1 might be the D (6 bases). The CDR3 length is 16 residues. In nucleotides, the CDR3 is TGTGCCATCAGTGAAGCGCGGGGGCGCGTGAACACTGAAGCTTTCTTT. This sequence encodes CAISEARGRVNTEAFF.

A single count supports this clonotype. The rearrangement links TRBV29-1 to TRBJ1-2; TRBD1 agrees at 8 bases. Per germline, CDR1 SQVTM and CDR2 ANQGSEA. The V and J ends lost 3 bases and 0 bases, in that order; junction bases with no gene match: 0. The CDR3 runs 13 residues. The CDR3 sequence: CSVETGANYGYTF. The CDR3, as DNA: TGCAGCGTTGAGACAGGGGCTAACTATGGCTACACCTTC.

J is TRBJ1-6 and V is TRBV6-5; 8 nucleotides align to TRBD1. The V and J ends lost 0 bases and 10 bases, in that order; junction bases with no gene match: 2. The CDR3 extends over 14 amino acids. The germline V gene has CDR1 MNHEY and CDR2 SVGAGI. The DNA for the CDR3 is TGTGCCAGCAGTTACTCCAGGGGGCGGTCACCCCTCCACTTT. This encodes CASSYSRGRSPLHF.